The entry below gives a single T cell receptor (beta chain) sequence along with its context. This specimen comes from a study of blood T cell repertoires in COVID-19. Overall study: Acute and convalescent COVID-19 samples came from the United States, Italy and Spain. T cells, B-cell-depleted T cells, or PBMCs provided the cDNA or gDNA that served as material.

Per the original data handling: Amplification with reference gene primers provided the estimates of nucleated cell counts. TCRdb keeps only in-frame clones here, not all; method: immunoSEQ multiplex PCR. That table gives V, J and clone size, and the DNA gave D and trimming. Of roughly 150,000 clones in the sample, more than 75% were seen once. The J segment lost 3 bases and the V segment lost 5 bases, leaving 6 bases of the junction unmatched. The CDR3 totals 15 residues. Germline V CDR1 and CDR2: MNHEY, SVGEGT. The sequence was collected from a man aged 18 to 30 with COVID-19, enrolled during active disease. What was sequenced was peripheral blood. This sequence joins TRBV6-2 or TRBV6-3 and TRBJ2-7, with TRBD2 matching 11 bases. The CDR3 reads CASSPLGLAVYEQYF. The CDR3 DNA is TGTGCCAGCAGTCCCTTGGGACTAGCGGTCTACGAGCAGTACTTC.